What follows are 20 T cell receptor beta chains derived from one specimen sequenced in a study of cytomegalovirus exposure and HLA in healthy donors. Primers for the PCR totalled 60 Vbeta and 13 Jbeta. Data came from immunoSEQ multiplex PCR; TCRdb stores just in-frame clones and leaves some out. The sample holds 54,000 or so clones, 45% to 70% seen once. The source material was PBMCs. All receptors derive from a human donor in good health.

This clone came up a few times. The V and J genes are TRBV5-1 and TRBJ2-6; TRBD2 aligns across 16 bases. J gave up 3 bases and V 3 bases, and 6 bases lay outside the gene matches. CDR1 is SGHRS and CDR2 is YFSETQ in the germline V gene. This CDR3 comprises 19 residues. The CDR3 loop reads CASSSAGLAGGLGANVLTF. CDR3 nucleotides: TGCGCCAGCAGCTCCGCGGGACTAGCGGGGGGGCTTGGGGCCAACGTCCTGACTTTC.

The chain couples TRBV6-5 to TRBJ1-6; D ambiguous. This CDR3 is built from 15 residues. Germline V gene sequence: CDR1 MNHEY, CDR2 SVGAGI. V was pared by 6 bases and J by 7 bases, with 16 bases between. CDR3 nucleotide sequence: TGTGCCAGCAGGTCCCAGGCTTCTTGGAATTCACCCCTCCACTTT. Protein sequence: CASRSQASWNSPLHF.

This sequence joins TRBV18 and TRBJ2-2, with a weak D call TRBD2 (5 bases). V shed 3 bases and J shed 1 base, with 12 bases lying between them. The germline V gene has CDR1 KGHSH and CDR2 LQKENI. The CDR3 contains 16 residues. The CDR3 coding sequence is TGTGCCAGCTCACCCCTTGTGGAGGTGAACACCGGGGAGCTGTTTTTT. Its translation is CASSPLVEVNTGELFF.

This chain joins TRBV10-3 and TRBJ1-1; D gene ambiguous. This CDR3 spans 15 amino acids. V lost 0 bases to trimming and J lost 2 bases, with 10 bases between them. Germline V gives CDR1 ENHRY, CDR2 SYGVKD. The CDR3 coding sequence is TGTGCCATCAGTGAGTCGTGGGTGGGCAACACTGAAGCTTTCTTT. It codes for CAISESWVGNTEAFF.

The chain combines TRBV18 with TRBJ1-6, with D perhaps TRBD1 (5 bases). The CDR3 covers 15 residues. Germline values: CDR1 KGHSH, CDR2 LQKENI. V lost 8 bases, J lost 8 bases, and 19 bases lay in between. The CDR3 nucleotides read TGTGCCAGCACCCCTTTCGCAGGGTTGGATTCACCCCTCCACTTT. Translating it yields CASTPFAGLDSPLHF.

The gene calls are TRBV19 and TRBJ1-5, with TRBD1 as a possible D gene (6 bases). The germline gives CDR1 LNHDA, CDR2 SQIVND (reference sequence). CDR3 length: 14 amino acids. The V and J ends lost 3 bases and 2 bases respectively, with 8 bases between them. CDR3 loop: CASSMNRGNQPQHF. The CDR3 coding sequence is TGTGCCAGTAGTATGAACAGGGGCAATCAGCCCCAGCATTTT.

This clone was detected only a few times. The gene calls are TRBV7-3 and TRBJ2-1; D might be TRBD1 (7 bases). The CDR3 sequence is 14 residues long. Germline CDR1 reads SGHTA; CDR2 reads FQGTGA. V was pared by 5 bases and J by 10 bases, with 18 bases between. CDR3 sequence reads: CASSPGGGGFEQFF. The DNA for the CDR3 is TGTGCCAGCAGCCCCGGAGGGGGCGGTTTCGAGCAGTTCTTC.

This chain uses TRBV10-3 with TRBJ2-7; 9 nucleotides align to TRBD1. Per the germline V gene, CDR1 is ENHRY and CDR2 is SYGVKD. V lost 4 bases to trimming and J lost 5 bases; unmatched junction nucleotides: 3. The CDR3 consists of 13 residues. This CDR3 reads CAISGDRDNEQYF. The CDR3 DNA is TGTGCCATCAGTGGGGACAGGGATAACGAGCAGTACTTC.

The rearrangement joins TRBV5-6 to TRBJ2-3, with TRBD2 matching 7 bases. The CDR3 contains 16 residues. J gave up 2 bases and V 4 bases, and 10 bases lay outside the gene matches. Germline CDR1 SGHDT, CDR2 YYEEEE. The CDR3 DNA sequence: TGTGCCAGCAGCCCTAAGCGGGGAACCCTCACAGATACGCAGTATTTT. This translates into CASSPKRGTLTDTQYF.

The chain links TRBV19 to TRBJ1-6; D not certain. V was trimmed by 6 bases and J by 10 bases, leaving 22 bases between them. Germline lookup yields CDR1 LNHDA and CDR2 SQIVND (reference sequence). This CDR3 has 16 residues. CDR3 in amino acids: CASSRLPSAGGSPLHF. The CDR3 bases are TGTGCCAGTAGCCGTCTTCCATCGGCAGGCGGGTCACCCCTCCACTTT.

This CDR3 reads CASSSMGPNQPQHF. The CDR3 DNA reads TGTGCCAGCAGCTCGATGGGCCCCAATCAGCCCCAGCATTTT. This chain links TRBV5-6 with TRBJ1-5, with unresolved D. The CDR3 consists of 14 residues. Germline CDR1 is SGHDT and CDR2 is YYEEEE. V dropped 3 bases and J dropped 3 bases, with 10 bases sitting between them.

The chain couples TRBV11-2 to TRBJ1-3; 8 nucleotides agree with TRBD1. This CDR3 region has 15 residues. Losses at the gene ends were 4 bases for V and 3 bases for J; bases not matched to a gene: 5. The germline V gene has CDR1 SGHAT and CDR2 FQNNGV. CDR3 in DNA: TGTGCCAGCAGCTCCTACAGGGGGATTGGAAACACCATATATTTT. This translates into CASSSYRGIGNTIYF. Looking up the rest from reference TRBV11-2 and TRBJ1-3 gives the full variable domain: EAGVAQSPRYKIIEKRQSVAFWCNPISGHATLYWYQQILGQGPKLLIQFQNNGVVDDSQLPKDRFSAERLKGVDSTLKIQPAKLEDSAVYLCASSSYRGIGNTIYFGEGSWLTVV.

The chain joins TRBV4-3 to TRBJ2-7; TRBD2 is a possible D gene (6 bases). From germline, CDR1 is LGHNA and CDR2 YSLEER. The CDR3 has 14 residues. V lost 4 bases, J lost 5 bases, and 15 bases lay in between. DNA for the CDR3: TGCGCCAGCAGCCCGCTACGGGGGTCAGACGAGCAGTACTTC. Its protein is CASSPLRGSDEQYF.

This sequence joins TRBV7-9 and TRBJ2-5; TRBD1 is a possible D gene (6 bases). The end of the DNA is better explained by TRBJ2-7, so the J call may be wrong. The CDR3 is made up of 16 amino acids. Germline-derived CDR1 and CDR2 are SEHNR and FQNEAQ (reference sequence). Here the CDR3 reads CASSPGGAGSSYEQYF. For the CDR3, the DNA is TGTGCCAGCAGCCCTGGGGGCGCAGGGAGCTCCTACGAGCAGTACTTC.

This clone has only one observation. This chain uses TRBV30 with TRBJ2-1; 11 bases match TRBD1. This CDR3 spans 16 amino acids. Germline CDR1 GTSNPN, CDR2 SVGIG (reference sequence). The V segment lost 2 bases and the J segment 11 bases; nucleotides outside the gene matches: 14. CDR3 in amino acids: CAWSSPPGTGGGKQFF. CDR3 nucleotide sequence: TGTGCCTGGAGTTCTCCCCCTGGGACAGGGGGGGGTAAGCAGTTCTTC.

Of note for this clone: One junction end does not reproduce the germline sequence, and a read error may be involved. The chain combines TRBV27 with TRBJ1-2; D might be TRBD1 (5 bases). The CDR3 consists of 15 residues. Germline V gene sequence: CDR1 MNHEY, CDR2 SMNVEV (reference sequence). CDR3 DNA: TGTGCCAGCAGTTTATCCCTCGGGGGGGTAGCTGGCTACCCCTTC. Protein sequence: CASSLSLGGVAGYPF.

This chain links TRBV14 with TRBJ1-4, with 8 bases fitting TRBD1. Per the germline V gene, CDR1 is SGHDN and CDR2 is FVKESK. The trim removed 3 bases at V and 11 bases at J, leaving 2 bases unmatched. This CDR3 is built from 12 residues. In DNA form, the CDR3 reads TGTGCCAGCAGCCAGCGGACAGGGAAACTGTTTTTT. This codes for CASSQRTGKLFF.

The chain carries TRBV30 and TRBJ1-5, with TRBD1 matching 9 bases. This CDR3 is built from 15 residues. Germline assignment: CDR1 GTSNPN and CDR2 SVGIG (reference sequence). J gave up 3 bases and V 2 bases, and 5 bases lay outside the gene matches. CDR3 nucleotides: TGTGCCTGGAGTTTTGACAGGGGGGACAATCAGCCCCAGCATTTT. This gives the protein CAWSFDRGDNQPQHF.

The chain links TRBV19 to TRBJ2-3, with 11 bases that match TRBD2. CDR3 size: 16 residues. In germline, CDR1 is LNHDA, CDR2 SQIVND (reference sequence). The V segment lost 1 base and the J segment 0 bases; nucleotides outside the gene matches: 0. CDR3 coding DNA: TGTGCCAGTAGTATAGGACTAGCGGGGAGCACAGATACGCAGTATTTT. Protein product: CASSIGLAGSTDTQYF. Drawing the rest from reference TRBV19 and TRBJ2-3, the complete variable domain is DGGITQSPKYLFRKEGQNVTLSCEQNLNHDAMYWYRQDPGQGLRLIYYSQIVNDFQKGDIAEGYSVSREKKESFPLTVTSAQKNPTAFYLCASSIGLAGSTDTQYFGPGTRLTVL.

V and J are TRBV5-4 and TRBJ2-3, with 7 bases identical to TRBD1. The CDR3 extends over 18 amino acids. Germline V gene sequence: CDR1 SGHNT, CDR2 YYREEE (reference sequence). The V segment lost 4 bases and the J segment 2 bases; nucleotides outside the gene matches: 16. The CDR3 DNA follows: TGTGCCAGCAGCCGGGGTGCCTTGGGGACAGTAGACACAGATACGCAGTATTTT. It is translated as CASSRGALGTVDTDTQYF. The whole variable domain, filled in from reference TRBV5-4 and TRBJ2-3, reads ETGVTQSPTHLIKTRGQQVTLRCSSQSGHNTVSWYQQALGQGPQFIFQYYREEENGRGNFPPRFSGLQFPNYSSELNVNALELDDSALYLCASSRGALGTVDTDTQYFGPGTRLTVL.